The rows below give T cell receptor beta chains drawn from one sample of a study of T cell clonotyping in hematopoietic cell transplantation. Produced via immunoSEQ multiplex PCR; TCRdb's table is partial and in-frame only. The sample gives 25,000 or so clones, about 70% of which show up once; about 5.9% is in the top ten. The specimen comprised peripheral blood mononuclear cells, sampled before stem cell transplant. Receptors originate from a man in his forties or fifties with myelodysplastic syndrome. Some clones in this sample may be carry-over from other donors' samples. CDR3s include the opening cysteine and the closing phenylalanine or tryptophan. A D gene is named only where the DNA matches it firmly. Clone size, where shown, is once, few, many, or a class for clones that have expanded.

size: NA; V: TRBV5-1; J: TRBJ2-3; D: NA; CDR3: CASSWSGAEPSDTQYF; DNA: TGCGCCAGCAGCTGGTCGGGGGCCGAGCCCTCAGATACGCAGTATTTT
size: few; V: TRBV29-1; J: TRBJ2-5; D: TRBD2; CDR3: CSVAAGAGTQYF; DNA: TGCAGCGTTGCGGCGGGAGCCGGGACCCAGTACTTC
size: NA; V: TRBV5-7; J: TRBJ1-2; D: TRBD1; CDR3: CASSLPDRGRKRYGYTF; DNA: TGTGCCAGCAGCTTGCCGGACAGGGGGAGAAAACGCTATGGCTACACCTTC
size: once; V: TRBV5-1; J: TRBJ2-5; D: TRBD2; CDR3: CASSRRGDKETQYF; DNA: TGCGCCAGCAGCCGCCGGGGGGATAAAGAGACCCAGTACTTC
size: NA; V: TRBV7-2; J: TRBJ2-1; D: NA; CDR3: CASSLDALSDEQFF; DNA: TGTGCCAGCAGCTTAGATGCCCTTTCGGATGAGCAGTTCTTC
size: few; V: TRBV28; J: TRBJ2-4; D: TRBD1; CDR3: CASRGTGKNIQYF; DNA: TGTGCCAGCAGGGGGACAGGGAAAAACATTCAGTACTTC
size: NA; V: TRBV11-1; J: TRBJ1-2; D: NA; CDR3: CASSLRGPRSQNFYGYTF; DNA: TGTGCCAGCAGCTTACGCGGCCCGAGATCCCAAAACTTCTATGGCTACACCTTC
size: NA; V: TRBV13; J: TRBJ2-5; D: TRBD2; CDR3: CASSSSGGAMETQYF; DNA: TGTGCCAGCAGCTCAAGCGGGGGGGCTATGGAGACCCAGTACTTC
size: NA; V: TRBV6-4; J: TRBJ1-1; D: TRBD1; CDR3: CASRTGQGEAFF; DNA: TGTGCCAGCAGGACGGGACAGGGCGAAGCTTTCTTT
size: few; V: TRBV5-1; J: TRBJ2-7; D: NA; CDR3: CASSLYDEQYF; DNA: TGCGCCAGCAGCTTGTACGACGAGCAGTACTTC
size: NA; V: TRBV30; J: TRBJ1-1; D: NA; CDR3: CAWRENTEAFF; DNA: TGTGCCTGGAGGGAGAACACTGAAGCTTTCTTT
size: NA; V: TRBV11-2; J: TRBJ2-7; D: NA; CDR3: CASSAPREQYF; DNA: TGTGCCAGCTCAGCTCCACGCGAGCAGTACTTC
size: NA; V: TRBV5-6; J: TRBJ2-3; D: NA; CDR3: CASSLIGGSTDTQYF; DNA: TGTGCCAGCAGCTTGATTGGTGGGAGCACAGATACGCAGTATTTT
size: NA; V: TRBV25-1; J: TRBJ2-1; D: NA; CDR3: CASRLGEQFF; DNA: TGTGCCAGCCGGCTTGGGGAGCAGTTCTTC
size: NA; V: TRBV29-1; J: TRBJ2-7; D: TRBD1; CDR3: CSVRQGFYEQYF; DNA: TGCAGCGTCCGACAGGGTTTCTACGAGCAGTACTTC
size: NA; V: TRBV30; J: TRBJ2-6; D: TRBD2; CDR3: CALRLAGDLSGANVLTF; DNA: TGTGCCTTGAGACTAGCGGGGGATCTCTCTGGGGCCAACGTCCTGACTTTC
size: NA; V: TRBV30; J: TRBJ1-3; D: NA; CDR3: CAWSDHRGSGNTIYF; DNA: TGTGCCTGGAGTGACCACAGAGGCTCTGGAAACACCATATATTTT
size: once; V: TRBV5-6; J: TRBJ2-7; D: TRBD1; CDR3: CASSPGTGLYEQYF; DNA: TGTGCCAGCAGCCCGGGGACAGGCCTTTACGAGCAGTACTTC
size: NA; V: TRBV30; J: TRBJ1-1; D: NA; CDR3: CAWSVLAGVNTEAFF; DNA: TGTGCCTGGAGTGTGTTGGCAGGGGTTAACACTGAAGCTTTCTTT
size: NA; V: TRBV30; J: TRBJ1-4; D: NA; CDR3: CAWSGRWEKLFF; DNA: TGTGCCTGGAGTGGAAGGTGGGAAAAACTGTTTTTT
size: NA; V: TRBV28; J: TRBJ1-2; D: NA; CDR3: CASSQAATGENYGYTF; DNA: TGTGCCAGCAGCCAGGCGGCGACAGGAGAAAACTATGGCTACACCTTC
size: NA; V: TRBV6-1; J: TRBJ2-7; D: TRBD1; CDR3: CASNAPGQGYEQYF; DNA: TGTGCCAGCAATGCTCCGGGACAGGGATACGAGCAGTACTTC
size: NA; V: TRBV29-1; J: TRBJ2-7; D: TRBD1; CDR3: CSVEQGARSEQYF; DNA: TGCAGCGTTGAGCAGGGGGCGAGAAGCGAGCAGTACTTC
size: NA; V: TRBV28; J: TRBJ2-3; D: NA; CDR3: CASSLQGPEATQYF; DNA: TGTGCCAGCAGTCTTCAGGGACCCGAGGCTACGCAGTATTTT
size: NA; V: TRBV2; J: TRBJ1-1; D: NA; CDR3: CASSDQGSPGTEAFF; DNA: TGTGCCAGCAGCGACCAGGGGAGCCCAGGCACTGAAGCTTTCTTT
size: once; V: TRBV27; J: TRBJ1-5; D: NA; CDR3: CASSLSSTYSNQPQHF; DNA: TGTGCCAGCAGTTTATCGAGCACTTATAGCAATCAGCCCCAGCATTTT
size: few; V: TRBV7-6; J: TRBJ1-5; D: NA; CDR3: CASSLEVNQPQHF; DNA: TGTGCCAGCAGCTTAGAGGTGAATCAGCCCCAGCATTTT
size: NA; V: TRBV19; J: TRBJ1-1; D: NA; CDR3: CASSMNLVMNTEAFF; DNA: TGTGCCAGTAGTATGAATTTAGTTATGAACACTGAAGCTTTCTTT
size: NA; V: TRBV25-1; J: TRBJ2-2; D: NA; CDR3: CASSELTGELFF; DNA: TGTGCCAGCAGTGAACTGACCGGGGAGCTGTTTTTT
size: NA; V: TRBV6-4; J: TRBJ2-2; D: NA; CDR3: CASSDSTTGELFF; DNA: TGTGCCAGCAGTGACTCAACCACCGGGGAGCTGTTTTTT
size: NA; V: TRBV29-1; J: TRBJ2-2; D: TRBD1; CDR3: CSVGLGQTNTRELFF; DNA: TGCAGCGTTGGGCTGGGACAGACGAACACCAGGGAGCTGTTTTTT
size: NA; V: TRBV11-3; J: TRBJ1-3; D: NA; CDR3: CASRSSSGNTIYF; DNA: TGTGCCAGCAGGAGCAGCTCTGGAAACACCATATATTTT
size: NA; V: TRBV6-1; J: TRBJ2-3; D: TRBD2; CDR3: CASSESFAGGTDTQYF; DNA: TGTGCCAGCAGTGAGTCCTTCGCGGGAGGGACAGATACGCAGTATTTT
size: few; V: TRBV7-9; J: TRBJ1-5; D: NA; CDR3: CASSSIGANQPQHF; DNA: TGTGCCAGCAGCTCGATCGGGGCAAATCAGCCCCAGCATTTT
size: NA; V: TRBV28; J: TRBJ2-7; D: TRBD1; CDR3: CASSSAGTESYEQYF; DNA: TGTGCCAGCAGTTCTGCTGGGACAGAGTCCTACGAGCAGTACTTC
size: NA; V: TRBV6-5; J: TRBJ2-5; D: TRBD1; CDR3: CASSTGTVQETQYF; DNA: TGTGCCAGCAGTACCGGGACAGTCCAAGAGACCCAGTACTTC
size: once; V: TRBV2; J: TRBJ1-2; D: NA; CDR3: CASSPTWQDEYGYTF; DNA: TGTGCCAGCAGTCCCACCTGGCAGGACGAGTATGGCTACACCTTC
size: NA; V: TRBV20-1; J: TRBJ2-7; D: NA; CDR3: CSARFLREQYF; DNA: TGCAGTGCTAGATTTCTCCGCGAGCAGTACTTC
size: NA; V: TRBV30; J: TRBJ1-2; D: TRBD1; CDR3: CAWTNKRGPLGYTF; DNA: TGTGCCTGGACTAATAAGAGGGGGCCCCTTGGCTACACCTTC
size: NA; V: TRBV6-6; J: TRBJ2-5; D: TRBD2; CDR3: CASGVGGETQYF; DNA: TGTGCCAGCGGGGTGGGAGGGGAGACCCAGTACTTC
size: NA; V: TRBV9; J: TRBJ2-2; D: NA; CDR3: CASSYRETGELFF; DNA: TGTGCCAGCAGCTACAGGGAAACCGGGGAGCTGTTTTTT
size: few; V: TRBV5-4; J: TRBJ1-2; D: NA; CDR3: CASSLRGINYGYTF; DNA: TGTGCCAGCAGCTTGAGAGGGATTAACTATGGCTACACCTTC
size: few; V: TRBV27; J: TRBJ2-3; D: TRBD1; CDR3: CASSLGTGGKSAQYF; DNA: TGTGCCAGCAGTCTGGGGACAGGGGGCAAGTCTGCGCAGTATTTT
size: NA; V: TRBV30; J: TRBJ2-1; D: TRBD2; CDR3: CAWSGVRAGGEYNEQFF; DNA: TGTGCCTGGAGTGGGGTTCGGGCGGGAGGTGAATACAATGAGCAGTTCTTC
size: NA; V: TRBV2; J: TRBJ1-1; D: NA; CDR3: CASSPGQSTEAFF; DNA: TGTGCCAGCAGCCCCGGGCAATCCACTGAAGCTTTCTTT